The present TCR beta chain was sequenced within a study of T cell responses to AZD1222 COVID-19 vaccine. As concerns this clone: Its target is not known.

Germline assignment: CDR1 MNHEY and CDR2 SVGAGI. This CDR3 region has 15 residues. With 6 bases clipped from V and 8 bases from J, the junction kept 8 bases outside the gene matches. The table came from immunoSEQ multiplex PCR; TCRdb's copy has only in-frame clones and leaves some out. The table shows 90,000 to 95,000 clones, with about 88% occurring only once. The study, taken as a whole, reports: Among spike-specific TCRs, nearly half reportedly target unmutated variant regions. At baseline, seropositivity was found in only a handful of AZD1222 recipients. Donor demographics were predominantly white British with a female majority; clonal diversity may be underestimated.

The rearrangement links TRBV6-5 to TRBJ2-1, with 12 bases that match TRBD2. The TCR comes from an adult in good health. The sequencing here drew on peripheral blood, taken on day 0 of AZD1222 vaccination. Here the CDR3 reads CASSQTSGSSHEQFF. The CDR3 coding sequence is TGTGCCAGCAGCCAGACTAGCGGGAGTAGCCATGAGCAGTTCTTC.